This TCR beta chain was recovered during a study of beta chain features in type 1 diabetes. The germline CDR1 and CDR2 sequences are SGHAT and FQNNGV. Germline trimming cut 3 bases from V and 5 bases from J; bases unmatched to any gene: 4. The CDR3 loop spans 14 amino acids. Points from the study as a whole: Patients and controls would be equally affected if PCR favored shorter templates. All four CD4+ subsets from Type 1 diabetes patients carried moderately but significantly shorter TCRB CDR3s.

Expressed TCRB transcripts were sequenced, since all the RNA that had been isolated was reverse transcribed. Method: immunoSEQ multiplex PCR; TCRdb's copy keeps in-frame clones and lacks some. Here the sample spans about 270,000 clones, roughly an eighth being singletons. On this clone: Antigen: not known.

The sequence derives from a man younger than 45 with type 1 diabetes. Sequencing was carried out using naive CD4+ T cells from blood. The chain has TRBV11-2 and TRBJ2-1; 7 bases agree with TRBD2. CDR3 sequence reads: CASSLGLINNEQFF. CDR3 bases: TGTGCCAGCAGCTTGGGACTAATTAACAATGAGCAGTTCTTC.